This TCR beta chain was sequenced in a study of T cells in localized non-small cell lung cancer. Here immunoSEQ multiplex PCR was the method, and the copy in TCRdb shows in-frame clones only, minus some. The data contain 25,000 to 30,000 clones, around 93% of them singletons. Overall study findings and caveats: Multi-region tumor sequencing was not done, so intratumor heterogeneity could not be excluded. A denser population of T cells in blood accompanied longer overall survival.

Only a few counts were recorded for this clone. Antigen: not known. The input for sequencing was peripheral blood mononuclear cells, taken before any cancer treatment. This receptor was identified in a woman between 40 and 69 years old with stage III lung adenocarcinoma.

CDR3 in amino acids: CASSPGQGVNQPQHF. The CDR3 nucleotides read TGTGCCAGTAGTCCCGGACAGGGGGTCAATCAGCCCCAGCATTTT. V and J are TRBV19 and TRBJ1-5; TRBD1 matches at 10 bases. CDR1 is LNHDA and CDR2 is SQIVND in the germline V gene (reference sequence). V was clipped by 5 bases and J by 3 bases; unmatched bases: 4. The CDR3 runs to 15 residues.